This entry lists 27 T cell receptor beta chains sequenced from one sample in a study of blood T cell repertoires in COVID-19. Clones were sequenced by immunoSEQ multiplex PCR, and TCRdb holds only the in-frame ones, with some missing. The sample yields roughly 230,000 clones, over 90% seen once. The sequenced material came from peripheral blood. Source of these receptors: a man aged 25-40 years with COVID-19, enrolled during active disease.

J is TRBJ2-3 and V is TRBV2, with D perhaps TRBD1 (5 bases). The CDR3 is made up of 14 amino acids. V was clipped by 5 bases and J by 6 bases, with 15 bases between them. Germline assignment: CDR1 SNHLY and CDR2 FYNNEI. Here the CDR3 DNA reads TGTGCCAGCAGTCAGGGTGTAGCAAGTGATACGCAGTATTTT. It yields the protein CASSQGVASDTQYF.

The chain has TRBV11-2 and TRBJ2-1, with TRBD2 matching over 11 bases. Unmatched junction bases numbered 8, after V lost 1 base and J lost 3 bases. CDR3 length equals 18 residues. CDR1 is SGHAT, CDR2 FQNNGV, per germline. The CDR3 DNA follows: TGTGCCAGCAGCTTAGCCCCCCCTAGCGGGGGGCTCTACAATGAGCAGTTCTTC. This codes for CASSLAPPSGGLYNEQFF. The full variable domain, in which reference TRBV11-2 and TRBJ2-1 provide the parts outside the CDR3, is EAGVAQSPRYKIIEKRQSVAFWCNPISGHATLYWYQQILGQGPKLLIQFQNNGVVDDSQLPKDRFSAERLKGVDSTLKIQPAKLEDSAVYLCASSLAPPSGGLYNEQFFGPGTRLTVL.

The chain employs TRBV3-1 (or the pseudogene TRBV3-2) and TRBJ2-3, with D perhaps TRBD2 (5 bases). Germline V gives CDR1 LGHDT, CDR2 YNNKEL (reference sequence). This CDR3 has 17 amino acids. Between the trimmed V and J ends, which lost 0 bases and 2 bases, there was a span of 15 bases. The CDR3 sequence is CASSQDTPRVTTDTQYF. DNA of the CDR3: TGTGCCAGCAGCCAAGATACCCCGCGGGTGACCACAGATACGCAGTATTTT.

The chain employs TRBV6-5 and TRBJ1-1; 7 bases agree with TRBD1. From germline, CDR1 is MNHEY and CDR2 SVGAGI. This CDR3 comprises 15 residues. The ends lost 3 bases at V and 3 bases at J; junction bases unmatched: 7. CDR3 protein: CASSYSTTGYTEAFF. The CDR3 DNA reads TGTGCCAGCAGTTATTCGACGACAGGGTACACTGAAGCTTTCTTT.

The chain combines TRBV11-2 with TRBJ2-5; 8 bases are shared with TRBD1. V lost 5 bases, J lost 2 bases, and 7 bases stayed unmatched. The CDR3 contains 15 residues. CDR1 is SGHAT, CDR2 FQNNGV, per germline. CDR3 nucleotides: TGTGCCAGCAGCCAGAGACAGGGGAGGCAAGAGACCCAGTACTTC. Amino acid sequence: CASSQRQGRQETQYF.

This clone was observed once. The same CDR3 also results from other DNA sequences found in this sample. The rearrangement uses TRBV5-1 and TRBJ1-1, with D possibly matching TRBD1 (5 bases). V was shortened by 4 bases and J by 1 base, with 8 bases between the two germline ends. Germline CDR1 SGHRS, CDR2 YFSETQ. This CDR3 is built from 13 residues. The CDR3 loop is CASSLQGNTEAFF. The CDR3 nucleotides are TGCGCCAGCAGCCTTCAGGGGAACACTGAAGCTTTCTTT.

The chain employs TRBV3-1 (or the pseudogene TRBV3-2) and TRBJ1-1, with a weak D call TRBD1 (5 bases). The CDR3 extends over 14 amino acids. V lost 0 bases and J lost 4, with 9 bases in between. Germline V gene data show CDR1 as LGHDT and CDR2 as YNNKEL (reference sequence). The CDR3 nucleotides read TGTGCCAGCAGCCAAGAAGGGGTGCTCACTGAAGCTTTCTTT. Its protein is CASSQEGVLTEAFF.

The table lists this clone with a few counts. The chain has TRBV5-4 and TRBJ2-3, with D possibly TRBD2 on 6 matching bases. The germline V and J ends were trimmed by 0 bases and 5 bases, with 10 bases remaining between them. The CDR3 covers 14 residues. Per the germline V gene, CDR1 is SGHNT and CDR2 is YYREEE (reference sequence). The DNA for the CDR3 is TGTGCCAGCAGCTTGGCTAGCGCGTTAGATACGCAGTATTTT. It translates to CASSLASALDTQYF. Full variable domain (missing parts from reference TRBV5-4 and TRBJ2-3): ETGVTQSPTHLIKTRGQQVTLRCSSQSGHNTVSWYQQALGQGPQFIFQYYREEENGRGNFPPRFSGLQFPNYSSELNVNALELDDSALYLCASSLASALDTQYFGPGTRLTVL.

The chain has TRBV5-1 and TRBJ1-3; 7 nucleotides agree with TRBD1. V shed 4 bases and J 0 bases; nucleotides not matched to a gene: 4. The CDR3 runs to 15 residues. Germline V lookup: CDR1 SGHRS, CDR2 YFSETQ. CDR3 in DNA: TGCGCCAGCAGCCGGGACAGTACCTCTGGAAACACCATATATTTT. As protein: CASSRDSTSGNTIYF.

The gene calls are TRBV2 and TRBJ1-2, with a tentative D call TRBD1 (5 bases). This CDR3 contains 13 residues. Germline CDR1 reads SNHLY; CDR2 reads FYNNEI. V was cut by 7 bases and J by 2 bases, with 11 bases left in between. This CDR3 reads CASKYRWNYGYTF. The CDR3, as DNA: TGTGCCAGCAAGTACAGGTGGAACTATGGCTACACCTTC.

The CDR3 nucleotides read TGTGCCAGCAGCTCACTAGCGGGGGGCCTCACCGGGGAGCTGTTTTTT. Its protein is CASSSLAGGLTGELFF. J is TRBJ2-2 and V is TRBV5-4; 12 nucleotides line up with TRBD2. Trimming removed 3 bases from V and 4 bases from J; junction bases left unmatched: 4. The germline CDR1 and CDR2 sequences are SGHNT and YYREEE (reference sequence). The CDR3 has 16 amino acids.

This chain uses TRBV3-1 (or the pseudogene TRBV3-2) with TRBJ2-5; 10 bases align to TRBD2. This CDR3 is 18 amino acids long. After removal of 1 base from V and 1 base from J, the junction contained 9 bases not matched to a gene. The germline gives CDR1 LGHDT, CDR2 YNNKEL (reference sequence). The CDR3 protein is CASSQGSGGEPSQETQYF. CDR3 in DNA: TGTGCCAGCAGCCAAGGAAGCGGGGGGGAACCTTCCCAAGAGACCCAGTACTTC.

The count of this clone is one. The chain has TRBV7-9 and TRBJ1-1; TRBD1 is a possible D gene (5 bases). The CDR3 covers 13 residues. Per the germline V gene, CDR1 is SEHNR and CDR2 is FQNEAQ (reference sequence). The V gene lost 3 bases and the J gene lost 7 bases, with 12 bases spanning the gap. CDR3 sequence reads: CASSLGGILEAFF. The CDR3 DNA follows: TGTGCCAGCAGCTTGGGGGGGATACTTGAAGCTTTCTTT.

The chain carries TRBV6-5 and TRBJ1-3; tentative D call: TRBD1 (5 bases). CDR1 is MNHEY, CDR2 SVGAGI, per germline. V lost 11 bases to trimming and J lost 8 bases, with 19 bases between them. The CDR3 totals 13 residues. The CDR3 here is CAGVRDSPYTIYF. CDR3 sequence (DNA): TGTGCCGGCGTCCGGGACTCCCCCTACACCATATATTTT.

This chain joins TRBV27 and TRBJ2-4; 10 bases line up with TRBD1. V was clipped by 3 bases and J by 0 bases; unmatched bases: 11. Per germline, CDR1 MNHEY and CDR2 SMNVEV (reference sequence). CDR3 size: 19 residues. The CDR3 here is CASSFWGDRGLLAKNIQYF. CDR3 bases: TGTGCCAGCAGTTTTTGGGGAGACAGGGGGCTTTTAGCCAAAAACATTCAGTACTTC.

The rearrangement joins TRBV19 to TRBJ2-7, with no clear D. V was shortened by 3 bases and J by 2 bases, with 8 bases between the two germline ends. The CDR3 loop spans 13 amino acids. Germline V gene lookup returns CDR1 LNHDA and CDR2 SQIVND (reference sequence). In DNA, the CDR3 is TGTGCCAGTAGTATCCAGGCGACCTACGAGCAGTACTTC. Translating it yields CASSIQATYEQYF.

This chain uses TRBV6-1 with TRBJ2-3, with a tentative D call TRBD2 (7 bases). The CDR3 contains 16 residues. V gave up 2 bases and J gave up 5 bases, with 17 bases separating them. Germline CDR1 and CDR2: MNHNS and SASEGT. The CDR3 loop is CASSERGTTPGDTQYF. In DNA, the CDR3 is TGTGCCAGCAGTGAAAGGGGGACTACCCCCGGAGATACGCAGTATTTT.

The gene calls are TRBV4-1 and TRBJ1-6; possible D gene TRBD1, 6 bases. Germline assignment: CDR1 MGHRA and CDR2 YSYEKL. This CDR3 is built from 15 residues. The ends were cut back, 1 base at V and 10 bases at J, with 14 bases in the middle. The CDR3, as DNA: TGCGCCAGCAGCCAAGCGGGACAAGTGGCCTCACCCCTCCACTTT. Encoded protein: CASSQAGQVASPLHF.

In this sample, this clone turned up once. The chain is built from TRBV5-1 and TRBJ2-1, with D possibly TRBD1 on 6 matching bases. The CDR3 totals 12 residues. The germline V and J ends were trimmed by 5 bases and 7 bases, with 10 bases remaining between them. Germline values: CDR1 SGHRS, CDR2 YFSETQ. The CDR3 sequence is CASRKTGNEQFF. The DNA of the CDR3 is TGCGCCAGCAGGAAAACAGGGAATGAGCAGTTCTTC.

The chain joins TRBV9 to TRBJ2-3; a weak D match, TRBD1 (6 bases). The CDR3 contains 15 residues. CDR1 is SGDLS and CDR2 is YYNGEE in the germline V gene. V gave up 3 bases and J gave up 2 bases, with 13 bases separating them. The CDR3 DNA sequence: TGTGCCAGCAGCGCTCCCGGACAGCTCACAGATACGCAGTATTTT. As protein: CASSAPGQLTDTQYF. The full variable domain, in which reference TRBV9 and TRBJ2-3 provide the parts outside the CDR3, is DSGVTQTPKHLITATGQRVTLRCSPRSGDLSVYWYQQSLDQGLQFLIQYYNGEERAKGNILERFSAQQFPDLHSELNLSSLELGDSALYFCASSAPGQLTDTQYFGPGTRLTVL.

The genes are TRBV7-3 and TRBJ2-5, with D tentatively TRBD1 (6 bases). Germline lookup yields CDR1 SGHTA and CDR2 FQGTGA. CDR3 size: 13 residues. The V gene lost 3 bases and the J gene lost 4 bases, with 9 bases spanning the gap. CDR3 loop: CASSFQGTETQYF. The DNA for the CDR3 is TGTGCCAGCAGCTTCCAGGGGACAGAGACCCAGTACTTC.

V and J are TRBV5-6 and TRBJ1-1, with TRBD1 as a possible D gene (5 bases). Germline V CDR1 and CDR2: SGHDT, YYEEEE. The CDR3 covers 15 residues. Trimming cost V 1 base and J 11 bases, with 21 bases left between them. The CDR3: CASSLPSLHGGTAFF. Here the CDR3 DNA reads TGTGCCAGCAGCTTGCCCTCGTTGCATGGGGGGACGGCTTTCTTT.

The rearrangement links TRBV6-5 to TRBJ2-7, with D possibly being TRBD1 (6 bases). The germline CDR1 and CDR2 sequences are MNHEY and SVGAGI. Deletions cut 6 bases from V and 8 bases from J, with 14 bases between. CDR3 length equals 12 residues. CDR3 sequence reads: CASRRTEEQQYF. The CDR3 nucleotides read TGTGCCAGCAGGCGGACAGAAGAGCAGCAGTACTTC.

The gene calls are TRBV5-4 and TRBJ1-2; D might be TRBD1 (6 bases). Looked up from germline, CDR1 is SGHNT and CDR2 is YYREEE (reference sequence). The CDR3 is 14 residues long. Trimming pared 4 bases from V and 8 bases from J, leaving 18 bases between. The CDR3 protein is CASSRSGGSSGYTF. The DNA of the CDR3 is TGTGCCAGCAGCAGATCGGGGGGCTCAAGCGGCTACACCTTC.

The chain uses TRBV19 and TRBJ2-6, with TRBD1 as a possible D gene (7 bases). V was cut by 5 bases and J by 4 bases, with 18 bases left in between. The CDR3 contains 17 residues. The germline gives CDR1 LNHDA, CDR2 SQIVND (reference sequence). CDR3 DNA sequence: TGTGCCAGTAGTCCCGGCAGGGGGGATACCGGGGCCAACGTCCTGACTTTC. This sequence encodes CASSPGRGDTGANVLTF.

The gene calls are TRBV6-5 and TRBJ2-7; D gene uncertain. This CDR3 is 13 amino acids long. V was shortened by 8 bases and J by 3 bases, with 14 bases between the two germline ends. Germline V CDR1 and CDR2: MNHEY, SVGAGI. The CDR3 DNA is TGTGCCAGCGGTAACATACCAAACTACGAGCAGTACTTC. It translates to CASGNIPNYEQYF.

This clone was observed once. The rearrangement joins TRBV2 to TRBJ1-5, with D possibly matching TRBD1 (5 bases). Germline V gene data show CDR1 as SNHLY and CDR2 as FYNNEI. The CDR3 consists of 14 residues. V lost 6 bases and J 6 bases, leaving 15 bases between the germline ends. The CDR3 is CASRLQGESQPQHF. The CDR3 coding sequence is TGTGCCAGCAGATTGCAGGGTGAGTCTCAGCCCCAGCATTTT.